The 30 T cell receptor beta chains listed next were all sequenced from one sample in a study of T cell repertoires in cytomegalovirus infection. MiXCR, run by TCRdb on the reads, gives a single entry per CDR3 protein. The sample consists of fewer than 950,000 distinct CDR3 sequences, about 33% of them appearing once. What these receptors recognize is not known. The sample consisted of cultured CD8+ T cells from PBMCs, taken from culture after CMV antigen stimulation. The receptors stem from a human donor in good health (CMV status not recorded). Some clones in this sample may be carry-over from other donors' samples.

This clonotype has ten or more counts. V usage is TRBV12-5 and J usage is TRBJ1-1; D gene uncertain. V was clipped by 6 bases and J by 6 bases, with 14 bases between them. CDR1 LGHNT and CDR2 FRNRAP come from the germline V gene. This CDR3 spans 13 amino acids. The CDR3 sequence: CASGLGIVAEAFF. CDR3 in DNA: TGTGCTAGTGGCCTAGGGATTGTAGCTGAAGCTTTCTTT.

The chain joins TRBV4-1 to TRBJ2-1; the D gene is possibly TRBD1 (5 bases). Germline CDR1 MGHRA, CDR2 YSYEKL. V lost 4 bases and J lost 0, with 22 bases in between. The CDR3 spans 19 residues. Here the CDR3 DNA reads TGCGCCAGCAGCCTACCCCCGCAGGGTTCCCAAAGCTCCTACAATGAGCAGTTCTTC. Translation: CASSLPPQGSQSSYNEQFF.

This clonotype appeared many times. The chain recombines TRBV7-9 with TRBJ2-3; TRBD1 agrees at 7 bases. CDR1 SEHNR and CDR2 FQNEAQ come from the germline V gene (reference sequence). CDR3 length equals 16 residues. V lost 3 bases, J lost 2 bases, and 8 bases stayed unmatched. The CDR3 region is CASSFEGTEDTDTQYF. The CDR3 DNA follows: TGTGCCAGCAGCTTCGAAGGGACAGAGGACACAGATACGCAGTATTTT.

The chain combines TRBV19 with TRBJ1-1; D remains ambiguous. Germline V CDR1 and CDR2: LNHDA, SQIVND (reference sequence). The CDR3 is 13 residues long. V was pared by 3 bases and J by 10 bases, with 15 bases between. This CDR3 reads CASSIPPGSAAFF. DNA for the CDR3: TGTGCCAGTAGTATCCCCCCCGGGAGTGCAGCTTTCTTT.

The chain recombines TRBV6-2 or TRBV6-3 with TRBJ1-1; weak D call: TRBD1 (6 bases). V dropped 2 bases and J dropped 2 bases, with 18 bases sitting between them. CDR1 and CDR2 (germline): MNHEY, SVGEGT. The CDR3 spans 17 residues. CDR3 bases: TGTGCCAGCAGTTACCGGGGGGCGGGGAGGAGTAACACTGAAGCTTTCTTT. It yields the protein CASSYRGAGRSNTEAFF.

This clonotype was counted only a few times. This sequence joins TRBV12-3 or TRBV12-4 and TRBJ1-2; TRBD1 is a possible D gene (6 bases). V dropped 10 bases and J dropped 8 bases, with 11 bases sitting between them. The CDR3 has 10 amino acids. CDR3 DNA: TGTGCCATCACAGGGTGGGGCTACACCTTC. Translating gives CAITGWGYTF.

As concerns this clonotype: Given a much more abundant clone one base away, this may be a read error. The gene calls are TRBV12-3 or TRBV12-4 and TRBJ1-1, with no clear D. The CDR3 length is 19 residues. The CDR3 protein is CASSLFLGLFSPLNTETFF. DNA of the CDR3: TGTGCCAGCAGTTTATTTCTGGGGTTATTTTCTCCCTTGAACACTGAAACTTTCTTT.

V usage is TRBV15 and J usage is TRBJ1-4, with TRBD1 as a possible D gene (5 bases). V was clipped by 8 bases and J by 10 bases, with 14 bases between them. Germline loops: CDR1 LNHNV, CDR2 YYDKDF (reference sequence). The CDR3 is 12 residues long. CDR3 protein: CATRGGTAKLFF. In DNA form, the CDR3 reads TGTGCCACCCGGGGGGGGACGGCAAAACTGTTTTTT.

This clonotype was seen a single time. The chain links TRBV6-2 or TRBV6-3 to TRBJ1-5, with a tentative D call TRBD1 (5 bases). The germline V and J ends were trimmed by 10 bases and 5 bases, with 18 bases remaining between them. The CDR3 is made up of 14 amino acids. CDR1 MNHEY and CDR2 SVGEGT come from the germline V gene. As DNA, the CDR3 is TGTGCCACGCTGGGCGGGGGACGGCATCAGCCCCAGCATTTT. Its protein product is CATLGGGRHQPQHF.

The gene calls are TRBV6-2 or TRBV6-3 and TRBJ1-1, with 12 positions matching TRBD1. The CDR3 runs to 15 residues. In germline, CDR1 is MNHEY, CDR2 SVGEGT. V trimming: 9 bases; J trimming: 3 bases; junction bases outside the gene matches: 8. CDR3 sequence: CASKTGQGADTEAFF. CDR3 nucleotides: TGTGCCAGTAAAACGGGACAGGGGGCTGACACTGAAGCTTTCTTT.

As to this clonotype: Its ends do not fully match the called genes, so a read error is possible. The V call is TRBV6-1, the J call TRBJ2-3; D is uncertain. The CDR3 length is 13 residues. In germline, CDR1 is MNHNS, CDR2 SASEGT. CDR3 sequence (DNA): TGTGCCAACAGTTACGCGGGCACAGATACGCAGTATTTT. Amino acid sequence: CANSYAGTDTQYF.

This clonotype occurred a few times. CDR3 in amino acids: CASRARRGNTDTQYF. For the CDR3, the DNA is TGTGCCAGCAGGGCGAGGAGGGGGAATACAGATACGCAGTATTTT. The chain has TRBV6-1 and TRBJ2-3; D tentatively fits TRBD1 or TRBD2 (6 bases each). This CDR3 contains 15 residues. Trimming took off 6 bases at V and 3 bases at J, with 16 bases between the two ends. Germline CDR1 and CDR2: MNHNS and SASEGT.

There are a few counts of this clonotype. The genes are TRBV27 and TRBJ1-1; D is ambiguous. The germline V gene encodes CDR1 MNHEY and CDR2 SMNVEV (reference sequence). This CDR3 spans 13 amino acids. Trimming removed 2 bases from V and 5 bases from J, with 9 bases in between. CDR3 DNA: TGTGCCAGCAGTTTAATTAGGTCTACTGAAGCTTTCTTT. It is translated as CASSLIRSTEAFF.

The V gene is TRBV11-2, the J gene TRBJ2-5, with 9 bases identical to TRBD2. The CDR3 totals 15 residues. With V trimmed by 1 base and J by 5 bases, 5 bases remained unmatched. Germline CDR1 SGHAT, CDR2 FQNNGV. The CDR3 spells CASSLGLAGMETQYF. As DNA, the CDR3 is TGTGCCAGCAGCTTAGGGCTAGCGGGGATGGAGACCCAGTACTTC.

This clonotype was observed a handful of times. The chain's CDR3 is CASSLDLAGAKPGELFF. The CDR3 nucleotides are TGTGCCAGCAGCTTAGACCTAGCGGGGGCCAAACCCGGGGAGCTGTTTTTT. This chain links TRBV7-9 with TRBJ2-2, with 10 bases aligning to TRBD2. Unmatched junction bases numbered 8, after V lost 1 base and J lost 6 bases. The CDR3 covers 17 residues. Germline V gene sequence: CDR1 SEHNR, CDR2 FQNEAQ (reference sequence).

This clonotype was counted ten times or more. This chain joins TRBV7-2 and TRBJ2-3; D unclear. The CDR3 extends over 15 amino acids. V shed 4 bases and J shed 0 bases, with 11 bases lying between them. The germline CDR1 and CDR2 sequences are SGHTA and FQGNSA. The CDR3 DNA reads TGTGCCAGCAGCTCGTTGATCGGGAGCACAGATACGCAGTATTTT. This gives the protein CASSSLIGSTDTQYF.

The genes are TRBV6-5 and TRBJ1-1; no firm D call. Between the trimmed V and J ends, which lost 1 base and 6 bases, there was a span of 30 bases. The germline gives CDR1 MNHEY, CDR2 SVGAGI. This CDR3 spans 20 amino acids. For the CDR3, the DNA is TGTGCCAGCAGTTACTGGGTCAGCGGCCGCCCCGGAACGGGAACACCTGAAGCTTTCTTT. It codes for CASSYWVSGRPGTGTPEAFF.

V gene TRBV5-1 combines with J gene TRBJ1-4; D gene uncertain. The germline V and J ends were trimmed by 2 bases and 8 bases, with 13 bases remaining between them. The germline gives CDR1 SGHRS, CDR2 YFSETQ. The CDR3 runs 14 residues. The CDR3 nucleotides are TGCGCCAGCAGCTTCTACGGATTCGAAGAAAAACTGTTTTTT. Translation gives CASSFYGFEEKLFF.

CDR3 residues: CASSRRETLSGETQYF. DNA of the CDR3: TGCGCCAGCAGCCGGAGGGAGACTCTCTCGGGAGAGACCCAGTACTTC. The chain combines TRBV4-3 with TRBJ2-5, with D possibly TRBD2 on 6 matching bases. Per the germline V gene, CDR1 is LGHNA and CDR2 is YSLEER. The CDR3 extends over 16 amino acids. Between the trimmed V and J ends, which lost 4 bases and 4 bases, there was a span of 19 bases.

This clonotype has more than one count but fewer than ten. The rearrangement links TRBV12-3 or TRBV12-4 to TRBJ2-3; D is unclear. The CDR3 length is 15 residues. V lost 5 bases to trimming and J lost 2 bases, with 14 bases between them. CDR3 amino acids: CASSPGVFSTDTQYF. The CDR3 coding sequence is TGTGCCAGCAGTCCCGGAGTATTTTCCACAGATACGCAGTATTTT.

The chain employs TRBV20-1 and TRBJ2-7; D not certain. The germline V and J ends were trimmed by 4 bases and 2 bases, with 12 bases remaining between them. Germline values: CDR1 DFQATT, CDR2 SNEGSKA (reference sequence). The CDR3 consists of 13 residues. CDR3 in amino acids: CSAKGTLTYEQYF. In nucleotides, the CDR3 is TGCAGTGCTAAGGGTACACTAACCTACGAGCAGTACTTC.

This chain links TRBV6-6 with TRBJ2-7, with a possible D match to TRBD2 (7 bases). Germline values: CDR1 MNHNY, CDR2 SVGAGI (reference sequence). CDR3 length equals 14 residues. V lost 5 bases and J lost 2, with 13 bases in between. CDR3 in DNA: TGTGCCAGCAGTACAGGGACTAACCCCTACGAGCAGTACTTC. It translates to CASSTGTNPYEQYF.

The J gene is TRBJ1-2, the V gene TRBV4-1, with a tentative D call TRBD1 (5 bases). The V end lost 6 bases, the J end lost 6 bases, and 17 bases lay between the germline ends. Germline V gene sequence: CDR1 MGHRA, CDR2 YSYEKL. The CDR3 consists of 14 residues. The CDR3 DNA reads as TGCGCCAGCAGTCCTCGGGCATGGGGGGATGGCTACACCTTC. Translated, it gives CASSPRAWGDGYTF.

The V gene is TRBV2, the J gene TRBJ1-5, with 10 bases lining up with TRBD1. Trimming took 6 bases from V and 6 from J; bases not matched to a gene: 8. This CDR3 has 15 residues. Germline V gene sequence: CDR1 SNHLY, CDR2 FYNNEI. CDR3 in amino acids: CASRADRGLSQPQHF. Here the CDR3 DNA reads TGTGCCAGCAGGGCCGACAGGGGGCTTAGTCAGCCCCAGCATTTT.

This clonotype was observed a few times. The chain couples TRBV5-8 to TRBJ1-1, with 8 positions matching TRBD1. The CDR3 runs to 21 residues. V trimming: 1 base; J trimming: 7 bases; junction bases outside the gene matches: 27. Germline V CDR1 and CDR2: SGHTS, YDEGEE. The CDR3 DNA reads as TGTGCCAGCAGCTTGTGGATGTTACAGGGGGATGAGATCGGGGCTTGGGGTGAAGCTTTCTTT. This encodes CASSLWMLQGDEIGAWGEAFF.

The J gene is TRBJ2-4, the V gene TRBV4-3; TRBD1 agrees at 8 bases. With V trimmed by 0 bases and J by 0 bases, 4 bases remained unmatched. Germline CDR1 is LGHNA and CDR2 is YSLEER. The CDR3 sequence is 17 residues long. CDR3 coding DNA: TGCGCCAGCAGCCAAGATAGACAGGGGATAGCCAAAAACATTCAGTACTTC. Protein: CASSQDRQGIAKNIQYF.

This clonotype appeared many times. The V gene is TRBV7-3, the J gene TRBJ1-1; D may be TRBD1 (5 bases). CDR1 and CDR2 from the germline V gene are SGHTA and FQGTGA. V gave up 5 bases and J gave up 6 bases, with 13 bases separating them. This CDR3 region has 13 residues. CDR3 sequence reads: CASSLGEGAEAFF. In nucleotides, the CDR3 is TGTGCCAGCAGCCTTGGTGAAGGGGCTGAAGCTTTCTTT.

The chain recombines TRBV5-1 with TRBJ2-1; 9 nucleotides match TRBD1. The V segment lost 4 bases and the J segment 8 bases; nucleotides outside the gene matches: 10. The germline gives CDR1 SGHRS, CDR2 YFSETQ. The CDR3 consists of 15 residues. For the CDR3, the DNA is TGCGCCAGCAGCCCACAGGGGGCGCCGGTGGATGAGCAGTTCTTC. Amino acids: CASSPQGAPVDEQFF.

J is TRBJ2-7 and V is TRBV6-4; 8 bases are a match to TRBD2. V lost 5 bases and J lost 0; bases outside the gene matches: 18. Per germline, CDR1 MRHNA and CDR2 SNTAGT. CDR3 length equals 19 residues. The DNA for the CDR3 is TGTGCCAGCAGTTACCCTCGTGTAGGAGCGGGGGCAACCTCCTACGAGCAGTACGTC. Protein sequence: CASSYPRVGAGATSYEQYV.

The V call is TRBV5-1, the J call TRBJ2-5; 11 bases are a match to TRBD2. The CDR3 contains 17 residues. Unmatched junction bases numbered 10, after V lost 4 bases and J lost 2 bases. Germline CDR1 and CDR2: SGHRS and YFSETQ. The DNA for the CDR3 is TGCGCCAGCAGCCGAGGGACTAGCGGAGCTCCTCAAGAGACCCAGTACTTC. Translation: CASSRGTSGAPQETQYF. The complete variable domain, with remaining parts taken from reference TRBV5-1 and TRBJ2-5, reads KAGVTQTPRYLIKTRGQQVTLSCSPISGHRSVSWYQQTPGQGLQFLFEYFSETQRNKGNFPGRFSGRQFSNSRSEMNVSTLELGDSALYLCASSRGTSGAPQETQYFGPGTRLLVL.